Each of the 24 T cell receptor beta chains below was sequenced from the same sample in a study of shared clonotypes between healthy human individuals (dated by TCRdb to 2018 to 2020). The method was the immunoSEQ multiplex PCR assay. Here the immuneACCESS table is served through TCRdb, limited to in-frame sequences with V and J called. Missing clones are a known gap in these copies; in checked studies unresolved V genes cover under half, and the rest lacks a known reason. The sample yields about 2.4 million clones; 80% to 95% were counted once. The ten largest clones take up around 0.37% of the sample. The sample comprised naive CD4+ T cells from PBMCs. Reading the label with the study, this specimen's cell subset or site is: CD45RA+ positively selected. These receptors were taken from a young man in good health. Some clones in this sample may be carry-over from other donors' samples.

V usage is TRBV21-1 and J usage is TRBJ2-7; the D call TRBD2 from the table was never checked on the DNA. TRBV21-1 is classified as a pseudogene. There are 16 residues in the CDR3. The CDR3 DNA reads TGTGCCAGCAGCAAAGGTATTACCGGGACTCCCATGAGGCAGTACTTC. Translation gives CASSKGITGTPMRQYF.

The gene calls are TRBV13 and TRBJ2-7, with D tentatively TRBD2 (5 bases). V shed 5 bases and J shed 6 bases, with 17 bases lying between them. The CDR3 contains 14 residues. Germline values: CDR1 PRHDT, CDR2 FYEKMQ (reference sequence). The CDR3: CASSPEGPYSEQYF. As DNA, the CDR3 is TGTGCCAGCAGCCCCGAGGGCCCCTACTCCGAGCAGTACTTC.

The rearrangement joins TRBV30 to TRBJ1-3; D is perhaps TRBD1 (5 bases). There are 14 residues in the CDR3. Per the germline V gene, CDR1 is GTSNPN and CDR2 is SVGIG (reference sequence). Trimming stripped 4 bases from V and 0 bases from J, with 10 bases between. In DNA form, the CDR3 reads TGTGCCTGGATCCCAAGGGGCTCTGGAAACACCATATATTTT. As protein: CAWIPRGSGNTIYF.

This chain links TRBV6-6 with TRBJ2-1; D unclear. The V end lost 7 bases, the J end lost 10 bases, and 17 bases lay between the germline ends. The CDR3 consists of 13 residues. Germline loops: CDR1 MNHNY, CDR2 SVGAGI (reference sequence). The CDR3 DNA reads as TGTGCCAGCAATCCTACAGAAGGTCGGGAGCAGTTCTTC. As protein: CASNPTEGREQFF.

The genes are TRBV6-5 and TRBJ2-3; D gene ambiguous. Per germline, CDR1 MNHEY and CDR2 SVGAGI. CDR3 length: 12 residues. Trimming shortened V by 5 bases and J by 2 bases, and 5 bases separated the two germline ends. The CDR3 loop is CASSPATDTQYF. The DNA of the CDR3 is TGTGCCAGCAGTCCGGCCACAGATACGCAGTATTTT.

The chain has TRBV6-6 and TRBJ1-5; a weak D match, TRBD1 (6 bases). The length of the CDR3 is 15 residues. Trimming took 2 bases from V and 3 from J, leaving 11 bases between them. In germline, CDR1 is MNHNY, CDR2 SVGAGI (reference sequence). The CDR3, as DNA: TGTGCCAGCAGTTACGGGGCAGGGGTCAATCAGCCCCAGCATTTT. Protein product: CASSYGAGVNQPQHF.

This chain links TRBV29-1 with TRBJ2-3; 10 nucleotides line up with TRBD2. Germline CDR1 is SQVTM and CDR2 is ANQGSEA. V lost 5 bases to trimming and J lost 5 bases; unmatched junction nucleotides: 13. The CDR3 extends over 16 amino acids. The CDR3 sequence: CSVTHLGLASGDTQYF. The CDR3 bases are TGCAGCGTTACTCACCTGGGACTAGCGTCTGGAGATACGCAGTATTTT.

The chain's CDR3 is CASSARGPSYNEQFF. CDR3 DNA: TGTGCCAGCAGCGCGAGGGGTCCCTCCTACAATGAGCAGTTCTTC. V is TRBV9 and J is TRBJ2-1; D is perhaps TRBD1 or TRBD2 (5 bases each). The CDR3 loop spans 15 amino acids. Germline assignment: CDR1 SGDLS and CDR2 YYNGEE. Trimming left V 3 bases short and J 0 bases short, with 10 bases between.

This chain joins TRBV2 and TRBJ1-3; D is uncertain. Germline V gene lookup returns CDR1 SNHLY and CDR2 FYNNEI. Deletions cut 6 bases from V and 2 bases from J, with 14 bases between. The CDR3 totals 15 residues. CDR3 amino acids: CASSLAARAGNTIYF. The CDR3 DNA is TGTGCCAGCAGCCTGGCGGCTAGGGCTGGAAACACCATATATTTT. The full variable domain, with the rest looked up from reference TRBV2 and TRBJ1-3, is EPEVTQTPSHQVTQMGQEVILRCVPISNHLYFYWYRQILGQKVEFLVSFYNNEISEKSEIFDDQFSVERPDGSNFTLKIRSTKLEDSAMYFCASSLAARAGNTIYFGEGSWLTVV.

With regard to this clone: The same CDR3 arises from other DNA sequences in this sample as well. This chain uses TRBV7-9 with TRBJ2-1, with 12 bases lining up with TRBD2. CDR3 length: 15 amino acids. CDR1 SEHNR and CDR2 FQNEAQ come from the germline V gene (reference sequence). V lost 3 bases and J lost 7; bases outside the gene matches: 4. The CDR3 region is CASSFSSGRVNEQFF. CDR3 nucleotides: TGTGCCAGCAGCTTCTCTAGCGGGAGGGTGAATGAGCAGTTCTTC.

The chain has TRBV7-9 and TRBJ1-2; D remains ambiguous. CDR3 length equals 16 residues. V lost 0 bases to trimming and J lost 7 bases, with 18 bases between them. Germline V CDR1 and CDR2: SEHNR, FQNEAQ (reference sequence). The CDR3 spells CASSLALWEGVGGYTF. The CDR3, as DNA: TGTGCCAGCAGCTTAGCCCTATGGGAGGGAGTCGGTGGCTACACCTTC.

This chain joins TRBV5-1 and TRBJ2-5; the match to TRBD2 covers 13 bases. This CDR3 is 17 amino acids long. With V trimmed by 0 bases and J by 3 bases, 5 bases remained unmatched. CDR1 SGHRS and CDR2 YFSETQ come from the germline V gene. The CDR3 is CASSLALTSGREETQYF. Here the CDR3 DNA reads TGCGCCAGCAGCTTGGCTTTAACTAGCGGGAGGGAAGAGACCCAGTACTTC.

The chain employs TRBV7-2 and TRBJ1-2, with 9 nucleotides matching TRBD1. The V gene end was trimmed by 1 base and the J gene end by 4 bases; junction bases not matched to a gene: 13. In germline, CDR1 is SGHTA, CDR2 FQGNSA. The CDR3 runs 18 residues. CDR3 loop: CASSLGTGQGFSVYGYTF. For the CDR3, the DNA is TGTGCCAGCAGCTTAGGCACGGGACAGGGCTTTTCTGTCTATGGCTACACCTTC.

The chain is built from TRBV9 and TRBJ2-1; 15 bases are a match to TRBD2. Germline loops: CDR1 SGDLS, CDR2 YYNGEE. J gave up 8 bases and V 3 bases, and 6 bases lay outside the gene matches. The CDR3 is 16 amino acids. The CDR3 loop reads CASSAYGTSGRYEQFF. The DNA of the CDR3 is TGTGCCAGCAGCGCCTACGGGACTAGCGGGAGGTATGAGCAGTTCTTC.

The V gene is TRBV6-5, the J gene TRBJ1-4; D is uncertain. Trimming took 0 bases from V and 0 from J, leaving 8 bases between them. CDR1 MNHEY and CDR2 SVGAGI come from the germline V gene. The CDR3 is 16 amino acids. CDR3 amino acids: CASSYSQATTNEKLFF. The CDR3 region has the DNA TGTGCCAGCAGTTACTCCCAGGCGACAACTAATGAAAAACTGTTTTTT.

About this clone itself: The same CDR3 arises from other DNA sequences in this sample as well. The V and J genes are TRBV11-3 and TRBJ2-3; D is ambiguous. Looked up from germline, CDR1 is SGHNT and CDR2 is YENEEA. V was pared by 8 bases and J by 4 bases, with 10 bases between. The CDR3 is 12 amino acids. The CDR3 here is CASSPGADTQYF. The CDR3 coding sequence is TGTGCCAGCTCCCCTGGGGCAGATACGCAGTATTTT.

This clone has just a few counts. This sequence joins TRBV29-1 and TRBJ1-1; 8 bases match TRBD1. The CDR3 contains 13 residues. The junction had 6 bases not matched to a gene; V was cut back by 5 bases and J by 4 bases. Germline CDR1 and CDR2: SQVTM and ANQGSEA. The DNA for the CDR3 is TGCAGCGTTTGGGACGGGACAGGCACTGAAGCTTTCTTT. Protein product: CSVWDGTGTEAFF.

Of note for this clone: Its ends do not fully match the called genes, so a read error is possible. The genes are TRBV5-1 and TRBJ1-2; D is undetermined. The CDR3 sequence is 14 residues long. The germline V gene encodes CDR1 SGHRS and CDR2 YFSETQ. The CDR3 DNA sequence: TGCGCCAGCAGCAGGACCGTGAATAACTATGGCTACGCCTTC. This translates into CASSRTVNNYGYAF. Combining the CDR3 with reference TRBV5-1 and TRBJ1-2 gives the whole variable domain KAGVTQTPRYLIKTRGQQVTLSCSPISGHRSVSWYQQTPGQGLQFLFEYFSETQRNKGNFPGRFSGRQFSNSRSEMNVSTLELGDSALYLCASSRTVNNYGYAFGSGTRLTVV.

The rearrangement uses TRBV11-2 and TRBJ2-7, with 10 bases identical to TRBD2. The CDR3 runs to 17 residues. The V gene's germline CDR1 is SGHAT and CDR2 FQNNGV. J gave up 1 base and V 3 bases, and 9 bases lay outside the gene matches. This CDR3 is CASSFARGLASSYEQYF. DNA for the CDR3: TGTGCCAGCAGCTTCGCGAGGGGACTAGCGTCGTCCTACGAGCAGTACTTC.

This clone was recorded once. V and J are TRBV6-5 and TRBJ2-3; either TRBD1 or TRBD2 may supply D (6 bases each). Germline V CDR1 and CDR2: MNHEY, SVGAGI. Between the trimmed V and J ends, which lost 6 bases and 1 base, there was a span of 8 bases. This CDR3 region has 13 residues. CDR3: CASSRGRTDTQYF. CDR3 DNA sequence: TGTGCCAGCAGCCGGGGGCGCACAGATACGCAGTATTTT.

The chain couples TRBV14 to TRBJ1-6; possible D gene TRBD1, 5 bases. The length of the CDR3 is 16 residues. Germline loops: CDR1 SGHDN, CDR2 FVKESK. Trimming stripped 1 base from V and 7 bases from J, with 14 bases between. The CDR3 loop is CASSQAQGVRNSPLHF. For the CDR3, the DNA is TGTGCCAGCAGCCAAGCCCAAGGGGTGAGGAATTCACCCCTCCACTTT.

Of note for this clone: This sample includes further DNA sequences coding for the same CDR3. The chain combines TRBV28 with TRBJ1-2; 11 nucleotides align to TRBD1. Per the germline V gene, CDR1 is MDHEN and CDR2 is SYDVKM. This CDR3 spans 14 amino acids. Trimming cost V 2 bases and J 6 bases; bases outside gene matches: 2. CDR3 in amino acids: CASSLPGQGDGYTF. The CDR3 nucleotides read TGTGCCAGCAGTTTACCGGGACAGGGGGATGGCTACACCTTC.

This clone has just one count. V is TRBV4-1 and J is TRBJ2-1, with a weak D call TRBD2 (5 bases). CDR1 is MGHRA and CDR2 is YSYEKL in the germline V gene. V lost 0 bases to trimming and J lost 2 bases, with 14 bases between them. This CDR3 comprises 17 residues. The CDR3 region is CASSQDRKARAYNEQFF. The CDR3 DNA is TGCGCCAGCAGCCAAGATCGAAAGGCGAGGGCCTACAATGAGCAGTTCTTC.

The rearrangement joins TRBV30 to TRBJ1-4; D remains unclear. The ends were cut back, 1 base at V and 5 bases at J, with 11 bases in the middle. This CDR3 spans 14 amino acids. Per germline, CDR1 GTSNPN and CDR2 SVGIG (reference sequence). CDR3 protein: CAWSGLTGNEKLFF. The CDR3 region has the DNA TGTGCCTGGAGTGGTTTGACGGGGAATGAAAAACTGTTTTTT. Combining the CDR3 with reference TRBV30 and TRBJ1-4 gives the whole variable domain SQTIHQWPATLVQPVGSPLSLECTVEGTSNPNLYWYRQAAGRGLQLLFYSVGIGQISSEVPQNLSASRPQDRQFILSSKKLLLSDSGFYLCAWSGLTGNEKLFFGSGTQLSVL.